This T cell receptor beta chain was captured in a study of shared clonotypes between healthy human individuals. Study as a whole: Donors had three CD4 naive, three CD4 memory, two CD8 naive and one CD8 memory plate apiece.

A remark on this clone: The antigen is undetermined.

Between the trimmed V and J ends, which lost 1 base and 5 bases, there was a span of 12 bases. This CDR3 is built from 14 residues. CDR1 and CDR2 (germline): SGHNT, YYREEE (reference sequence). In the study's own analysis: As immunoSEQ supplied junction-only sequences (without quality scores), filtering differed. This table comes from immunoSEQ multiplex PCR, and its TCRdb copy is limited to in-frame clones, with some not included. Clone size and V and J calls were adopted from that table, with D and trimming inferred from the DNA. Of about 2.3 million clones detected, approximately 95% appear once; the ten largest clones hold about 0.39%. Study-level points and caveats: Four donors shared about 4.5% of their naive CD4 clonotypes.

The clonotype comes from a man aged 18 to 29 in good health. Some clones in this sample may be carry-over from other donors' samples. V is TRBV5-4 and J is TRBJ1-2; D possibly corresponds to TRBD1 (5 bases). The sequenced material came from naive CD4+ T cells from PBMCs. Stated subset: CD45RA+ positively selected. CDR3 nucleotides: TGTGCCAGCAGCTTGCCAGGGAGACTGTATGGCTACACCTTC. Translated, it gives CASSLPGRLYGYTF.